This T cell receptor (beta chain) was found in a study of blood T cells in healthy people across ages. The overall study: In model experiments, template switching was able to capture about one barcoded beta molecule for every two T cells that were present.

Sample-barcoded 5' priming and a J-beta primer mix drove a second PCR of roughly 6 to 12 cycles. MiXCR was run by TCRdb on the 5' RACE reads, yielding one entry per CDR3 protein. The sample carries approximately 880,000 distinct CDR3 sequences, around 49% recorded once. V dropped 0 bases and J dropped 6 bases, with 15 bases sitting between them. The CDR3 covers 15 residues. Germline CDR1 and CDR2: MGHRA and YSYEKL. Isolated PBMCs totaled at least 6 million in each sample. Sequencing was done on a sample of blood. The chain joins TRBV4-1 to TRBJ2-7; a possible D gene is TRBD2 (6 bases). This clonotype originated in a man under 40 in good health. CDR3 amino acids: CASSQDPGETGEQYF. DNA of the CDR3: TGCGCCAGCAGCCAAGATCCGGGGGAAACTGGCGAGCAGTACTTC.